This T cell receptor (beta chain) was sequenced in a study of identifying expanded T cells in peripheral blood. Trimming stripped 2 bases from V and 6 bases from J, with 14 bases between. CDR1 and CDR2 (germline): SGHTA, FQGNSA. The CDR3 runs to 15 residues. Repertoires were generated with immunoSEQ multiplex PCR, while TCRdb's copy carries only in-frame clones and drops some. The sample carries some 70,000 clones, roughly 90% recorded once. Sequencing was carried out using blood. The TCR sequence derives from a person between 18 and 75 years old in good health. The chain links TRBV7-2 to TRBJ2-1, with D possibly called TRBD1 or TRBD2 (5 bases each). The CDR3 spells CASSLSSGGVNEQFF. Here the CDR3 DNA reads TGTGCCAGCAGCTTATCTAGTGGGGGAGTCAATGAGCAGTTCTTC. Looking up the rest from reference TRBV7-2 and TRBJ2-1 gives the full variable domain: GAGVSQSPSNKVTEKGKDVELRCDPISGHTALYWYRQSLGQGLEFLIYFQGNSAPDKSGLPSDRFSAERTGGSVSTLTIQRTQQEDSAVYLCASSLSSGGVNEQFFGPGTRLTVL.